These T cell receptor beta chains were read from a single sample in a study of spatial heterogeneity in lung cancer. One entry per CDR3 protein results from TCRdb running MiXCR on the 5' RACE reads. Here the sample spans roughly 70,000 distinct CDR3 sequences, 10% to 15% being singletons. Specimen: PBMCs, collected at surgery. The source is a male donor with early-stage non-small cell lung cancer. CDR3s include the opening cysteine and the closing phenylalanine or tryptophan.

V gene	J gene	CDR3 protein
TRBV7-2	TRBJ1-1	CASSSRYEAFF
TRBV7-3	TRBJ1-1	CASKGTGLSNTEAFF
TRBV2	TRBJ2-7	CASSERQYSYEQYF
TRBV5-1	TRBJ1-2	CASSVGQVDYGYTF
TRBV21-1	TRBJ1-5	CASSIKRGGSYSNQPQHF
TRBV6-2/TRBV6-3	TRBJ2-7	CATLWTGAYEQYF
TRBV4-2	TRBJ1-5	CASSQGFSDNSNQPQHF
TRBV7-8	TRBJ1-5	CASRLAFNQPQHF
TRBV6-1	TRBJ2-7	CASSDRASSAEQYF
TRBV10-1	TRBJ2-3	CASSDHSTSGSADTQYF
TRBV5-4	TRBJ1-1	CASSLGAGGFSEAFF
TRBV3-1	TRBJ2-1	CASSPRGGEQFF
TRBV5-6	TRBJ2-7	CASSLGTGNYEQYF
TRBV4-1	TRBJ1-2	CASSQSDDRVDYGYTF
TRBV12-3/TRBV12-4	TRBJ2-2	CASSSGGRSTGELFF
TRBV25-1	TRBJ2-6	CASSDDSGANVLTF
TRBV15	TRBJ2-3	CATSRTPGRGTDTQYF
TRBV6-5	TRBJ1-5	CATPGTENQPQHF
TRBV19	TRBJ2-1	CASSILSSDNEQFF
TRBV7-9	TRBJ2-7	CASSLVGDTEQYF
TRBV27	TRBJ2-1	CASSLGGVREQFF
TRBV5-6	TRBJ2-3	CASSLANKQGWAQGTDTQYF
TRBV20-1	TRBJ2-7	CSATPEGSSYEQYF
TRBV5-1	TRBJ2-1	CASSSDRGRNNEQFF
TRBV6-5	TRBJ2-5	CASSYGLGKETQYF